The 23 T cell receptor beta chains presented below share a single source sample, sequenced in a study of molecular identifiers for immune sequencing clone quantification (dated by TCRdb to between 2017 and 2018). Library preparation used PCR. The instrument given in TCRdb is Illumina HiSeq 4000. The raw public reads went through TCRdb reprocessing: fastp at Q25, MiXCR clone calling, in-frame beta chains kept. Rows with one shared CDR3 protein collapse into an entry with the most common genes and DNA. The sample table records 350,000 or so distinct CDR3 sequences; 20% to 25% of these occur just once. Roughly 0.8% of the sample is taken by the ten largest. The sequenced sample was naive CD8+ T cells from blood, with Jurkat cell RNA spiked in. Read against the paper, the sample's cell subset or site label means: FACS-sorted CD8+CD4-CCR7+CD45RA+ naive T cells. These receptors came from a human donor in good health. Some libraries in this study had Jurkat cell RNA spiked in.

On this clonotype itself: A read error may be the cause here, since a much bigger clone is one base away. The genes are TRBV4-1 and TRBJ2-7; D possibly matches TRBD1 or TRBD2 (5 bases each). The CDR3 totals 14 residues. Germline assignment: CDR1 MGHRA and CDR2 YSYEKL. The CDR3 bases are TGCGCCAGCAGCCAAGGGGGGACGCCCTACGGGCAGTACTTC. Translating it yields CASSQGGTPYGQYF.

Regarding this clonotype: This may stem from a read error, because a much larger clone lies one nucleotide away. The chain combines TRBV28 with TRBJ2-1, with TRBD2 matching over 13 bases. Germline V gives CDR1 MDHEN, CDR2 SYDVKM. The CDR3 contains 16 residues. DNA for the CDR3: TGTGCCAGCAGTTTGTTCGGGACTAGCGGGAAGAATGAGCAGCTCTTC. Protein sequence: CASSLFGTSGKNEQLF.

About this clonotype: Germline is not matched at one junction end, which may reflect a read error. This chain joins TRBV6-5 and TRBJ1-1; no clear D. The CDR3 loop spans 11 amino acids. Germline loops: CDR1 MNHEY, CDR2 SVGAGI. CDR3 sequence (DNA): TGTGCCAGCAGCGTAGGAACTGAAGCTCTCTTT. Its protein is CASSVGTEALF.

In its sample, this clonotype was seen many times. This chain joins TRBV7-9 and TRBJ1-2; the D is unclear. The V and J ends lost 5 bases and 4 bases respectively, with 14 bases between them. There are 14 residues in the CDR3. Germline loops: CDR1 SEHNR, CDR2 FQNEAQ (reference sequence). Here the CDR3 reads CASSPETWGYGYTF. As DNA, the CDR3 is TGTGCCAGCAGCCCAGAGACGTGGGGCTATGGCTACACCTTC. Based on the CDR3 plus reference TRBV7-9 and TRBJ1-2, the full variable domain is DTGVSQNPRHKITKRGQNVTFRCDPISEHNRLYWYRQTLGQGPEFLTYFQNEAQLEKSRLLSDRFSAERPKGSFSTLEIQRTEQGDSAMYLCASSPETWGYGYTFGSGTRLTVV.

The chain joins TRBV25-1 to TRBJ2-5, with D perhaps TRBD2 (7 bases). The CDR3 runs 17 residues. V lost 0 bases to trimming and J lost 4 bases, with 18 bases between them. Germline values: CDR1 MGHDK, CDR2 SYGVNS. This CDR3 is CASSEYPRGPGGETQYF. The CDR3 coding sequence is TGTGCCAGCAGTGAATATCCCCGGGGGCCGGGGGGAGAGACCCAGTACTTC.

Comments on this clonotype: Lacking the conserved final phenylalanine or tryptophan, this CDR3 likely reflects a read error. No DNA is shown, since the ends of the CDR3 on it are uncertain; the CDR3 is the one TCRdb lists. The rearrangement joins TRBV12-3 or TRBV12-4 to TRBJ2-7; the table's D call, TRBD1, was not checked against the DNA. The CDR3 is 15 residues long, ends included. The CDR3 here is CASSGPGQPPPPPPL.

This clonotype was detected many times. The chain couples TRBV15 to TRBJ1-6; no clear D gene. The CDR3 contains 16 residues. Trimming cost V 1 base and J 0 bases, with 7 bases left between them. CDR1 is LNHNV and CDR2 is YYDKDF in the germline V gene (reference sequence). The CDR3 loop reads CATSRGGSSYNSPLHF. For the CDR3, the DNA is TGTGCCACCAGCAGAGGAGGGAGCTCCTATAATTCACCCCTCCACTTT. The whole variable domain, remainder taken from reference TRBV15 and TRBJ1-6, is DAMVIQNPRYQVTQFGKPVTLSCSQTLNHNVMYWYQQKSSQAPKLLFHYYDKDFNNEADTPDNFQSRRPNTSFCFLDIRSPGLGDTAMYLCATSRGGSSYNSPLHFGNGTRLTVT.

This clonotype was found many times. The rearrangement uses TRBV7-9 and TRBJ2-7; D may correspond to TRBD1 or TRBD2 (5 bases each). Per the germline V gene, CDR1 is SEHNR and CDR2 is FQNEAQ (reference sequence). The CDR3 runs 17 residues. Trimming left V 6 bases short and J 0 bases short, with 21 bases between. CDR3 DNA: TGTGCCAGCAGGCCCGCCTGGTCTGGGGCGGGCTCCTACGAGCAGTACTTC. Translated, it gives CASRPAWSGAGSYEQYF.

This clonotype was observed at least ten times. The chain is built from TRBV30 and TRBJ2-1; D is ambiguous. Trimming cost V 4 bases and J 0 bases, with 7 bases left between them. This CDR3 has 13 residues. The germline CDR1 and CDR2 sequences are GTSNPN and SVGIG (reference sequence). In nucleotides, the CDR3 is TGTGCCTGGACGCCCGACTCCTACAATGAGCAGTTCTTC. Residues: CAWTPDSYNEQFF.

This clonotype was observed a few times. The chain joins TRBV27 to TRBJ2-7; a possible D gene is TRBD2 (7 bases). Trimming left V 8 bases short and J 5 bases short, with 13 bases between. Per germline, CDR1 MNHEY and CDR2 SMNVEV (reference sequence). The CDR3 totals 12 residues. The CDR3 DNA reads TGTGCCAGCGGGGGGGGCGGCCACGAGCAGTACTTC. Translation gives CASGGGGHEQYF.

As regards this clonotype: A read error may be the cause here, since a much bigger clone is one base away. The J gene is TRBJ2-6, the V gene TRBV28; D is perhaps TRBD1 (5 bases). The CDR3 loop spans 13 amino acids. Per the germline V gene, CDR1 is MDHEN and CDR2 is SYDVKM. CDR3 amino acids: CARVGAGANALTF. The CDR3 coding sequence is TGTGCCAGAGTAGGGGCTGGGGCCAACGCCCTGACTTTC.

A word on this clonotype: Just one base apart from a much larger clone, this may be a read error. The rearrangement uses TRBV27 and TRBJ2-4; unclear D gene. Germline values: CDR1 MNHEY, CDR2 SMNVEV (reference sequence). The CDR3 runs to 15 residues. CDR3 bases: TGTGCCAGCAGTTTATGGTCAGGCCGGAAAAACACTCAGTACTTC. This encodes CASSLWSGRKNTQYF.

This clonotype occurred many times. The V and J genes are TRBV19 and TRBJ1-1; tentatively, D is TRBD1 (5 bases). The CDR3 extends over 15 amino acids. Germline V CDR1 and CDR2: LNHDA, SQIVND (reference sequence). The V gene lost 2 bases and the J gene lost 0 bases, with 10 bases spanning the gap. CDR3 coding DNA: TGTGCCAGTAGTATAATAAAGACAGTGAACACTGAAGCTTTCTTT. Translating it yields CASSIIKTVNTEAFF.

Ten or more counts support this clonotype. V usage is TRBV6-1 and J usage is TRBJ1-5; possibly TRBD1 for D (5 bases). The CDR3 spans 16 residues. The V end lost 6 bases, the J end lost 0 bases, and 15 bases lay between the germline ends. Per germline, CDR1 MNHNS and CDR2 SASEGT. For the CDR3, the DNA is TGTGCCAGCAGGGTCGCGGGGGTCTATAGCAATCAGCCCCAGCATTTT. Translated, it gives CASRVAGVYSNQPQHF.

This clonotype was observed many times. The rearrangement joins TRBV2 to TRBJ1-6; perhaps TRBD1 as D (6 bases). This CDR3 spans 18 amino acids. Per the germline V gene, CDR1 is SNHLY and CDR2 is FYNNEI. V lost 3 bases to trimming and J lost 8 bases, with 23 bases between them. In nucleotides, the CDR3 is TGTGCCAGCAGTGAGTCGACAGGAGAGGCAAGGGGGTATTCACCCCTCCACTTT. Its translation: CASSESTGEARGYSPLHF.

With regard to this clonotype: A much larger clone lies one base from this, so it may be a read error. The CDR3 sequence is CASSEFGEDQPQHF. DNA of the CDR3: TGTGCCAGCAGTGAATTTGGGGAGGATCAGCCCCAGCATTTT. The rearrangement links TRBV25-1 to TRBJ1-5; D uncertain. The CDR3 is 14 residues long. V shed 1 base and J shed 5 bases, with 9 bases lying between them. Per the germline V gene, CDR1 is MGHDK and CDR2 is SYGVNS.

This clonotype was detected ten times or more. V usage is TRBV4-1 and J usage is TRBJ2-1, with D tentatively TRBD1 (6 bases). Trimming cost V 3 bases and J 0 bases, with 15 bases left between them. CDR1 and CDR2 from the germline V gene are MGHRA and YSYEKL. The CDR3 is made up of 17 amino acids. CDR3 sequence reads: CASSHPGQISSYNEQFF. The CDR3 DNA reads TGCGCCAGCAGCCACCCCGGACAGATTAGCTCCTACAATGAGCAGTTCTTC.

In the case of this clonotype: A much bigger clone sits one base away, suggesting this may be a read error. J is TRBJ1-5 and V is TRBV12-3 or TRBV12-4; no firm D call. The length of the CDR3 is 15 residues. V was trimmed by 1 base and J by 5 bases, leaving 12 bases between them. CDR3 DNA sequence: TGTGCCAGCAGTTTAGGCGTGGGAAGCGATCAGCCCCAGCATTTT. Amino acid sequence: CASSLGVGSDQPQHF.

This clonotype was observed at least ten times. The V call is TRBV4-3, the J call TRBJ2-1; D may match TRBD1 or TRBD2 (5 bases each). Germline V gives CDR1 LGHNA, CDR2 YSLEER. The CDR3 covers 18 residues. V lost 3 bases and J 0 bases, leaving 18 bases between the germline ends. The CDR3 DNA is TGCGCCAGCAGCCAGGACTCCAGAGGGCAGGGCTCCTACAATGAGCAGTTCTTC. Its translation is CASSQDSRGQGSYNEQFF.

This clonotype was counted a few times. J is TRBJ1-5 and V is TRBV6-2 or TRBV6-3; D unresolved. The CDR3 length is 11 residues. Trimming cost V 6 bases and J 9 bases, with 9 bases left between them. CDR1 and CDR2 (germline): MNHEY, SVGEGT. The CDR3 DNA sequence: TGTGCCAGCAGAGACGATACGCCCCAGCATTTT. This translates into CASRDDTPQHF.

This sequence joins TRBV20-1 and TRBJ2-2, with 7 bases aligning to TRBD2. The germline gives CDR1 DFQATT, CDR2 SNEGSKA (reference sequence). The CDR3 runs to 17 residues. V lost 3 bases, J lost 3 bases, and 13 bases stayed unmatched. Here the CDR3 reads CSASEGLVGSDTGELFF. The CDR3 coding sequence is TGCAGTGCTAGTGAAGGACTAGTGGGATCGGACACCGGGGAGCTGTTTTTT.

This clonotype was detected many times. The chain uses TRBV11-2 and TRBJ2-3, with D unclear. The CDR3 runs to 16 residues. Between the trimmed V and J ends, which lost 3 bases and 0 bases, there was a span of 13 bases. Germline V gene lookup returns CDR1 SGHAT and CDR2 FQNNGV. In DNA, the CDR3 is TGTGCCAGCAGCTTCTCAGCAGGTTATAGCACAGATACGCAGTATTTT. Its translation is CASSFSAGYSTDTQYF.

This clonotype has just a few counts. This chain connects TRBV12-3 or TRBV12-4 to TRBJ2-7, with 7 bases lining up with TRBD1. This CDR3 is 15 amino acids long. The V gene end was trimmed by 1 base and the J gene end by 6 bases; junction bases not matched to a gene: 9. The CDR3 spells CASSLVSGGDGEQYF. The CDR3 nucleotides read TGTGCCAGCAGTTTAGTCTCAGGGGGTGACGGCGAGCAGTACTTC.